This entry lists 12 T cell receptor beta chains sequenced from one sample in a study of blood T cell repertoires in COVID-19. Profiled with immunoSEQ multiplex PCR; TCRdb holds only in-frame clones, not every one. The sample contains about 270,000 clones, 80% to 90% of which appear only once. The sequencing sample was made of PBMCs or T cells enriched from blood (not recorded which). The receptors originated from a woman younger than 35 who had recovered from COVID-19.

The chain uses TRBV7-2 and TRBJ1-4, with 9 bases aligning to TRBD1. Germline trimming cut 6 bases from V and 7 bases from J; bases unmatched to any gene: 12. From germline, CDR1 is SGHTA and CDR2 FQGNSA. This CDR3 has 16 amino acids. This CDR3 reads CASSSGQGLRSEKLFF. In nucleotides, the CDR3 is TGTGCCAGCAGTTCCGGACAGGGGTTAAGGAGTGAAAAACTGTTTTTT. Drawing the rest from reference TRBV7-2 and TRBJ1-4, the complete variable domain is GAGVSQSPSNKVTEKGKDVELRCDPISGHTALYWYRQSLGQGLEFLIYFQGNSAPDKSGLPSDRFSAERTGGSVSTLTIQRTQQEDSAVYLCASSSGQGLRSEKLFFGSGTQLSVL.

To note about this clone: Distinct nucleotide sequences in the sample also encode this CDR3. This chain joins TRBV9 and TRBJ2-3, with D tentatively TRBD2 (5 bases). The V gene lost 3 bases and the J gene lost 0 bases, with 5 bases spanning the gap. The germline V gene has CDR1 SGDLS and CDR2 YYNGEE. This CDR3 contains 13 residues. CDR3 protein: CASSGTSTDTQYF. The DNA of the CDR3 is TGTGCCAGCAGCGGGACTAGCACAGATACGCAGTATTTT.

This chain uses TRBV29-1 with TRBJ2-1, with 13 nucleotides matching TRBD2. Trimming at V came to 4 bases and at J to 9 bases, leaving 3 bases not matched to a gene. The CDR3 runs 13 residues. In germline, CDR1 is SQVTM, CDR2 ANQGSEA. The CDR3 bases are TGCAGCGTTGGGACTAGCGGGGGCGGTGAGCAGTTCTTC. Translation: CSVGTSGGGEQFF.

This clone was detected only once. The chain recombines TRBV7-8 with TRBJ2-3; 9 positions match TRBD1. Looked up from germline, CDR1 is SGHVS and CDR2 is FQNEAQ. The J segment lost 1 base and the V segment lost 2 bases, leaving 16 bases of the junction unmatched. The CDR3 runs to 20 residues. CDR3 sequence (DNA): TGTGCCAGCAGCTTATCTCGAGTGGGCAACAGGGGGCCGGGCACAGATACGCAGTATTTT. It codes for CASSLSRVGNRGPGTDTQYF.

The CDR3 here is CATSDSDRAAYGYTF. The DNA for the CDR3 is TGTGCCACCAGTGATTCGGACAGGGCGGCCTATGGCTACACCTTC. The chain employs TRBV24-1 and TRBJ1-2, with 8 nucleotides matching TRBD1. The CDR3 extends over 15 amino acids. Germline assignment: CDR1 KGHDR and CDR2 SFDVKD. Germline trimming cut 2 bases from V and 4 bases from J; bases unmatched to any gene: 5.

This CDR3 reads CASSWIGTGNGDEQFF. DNA for the CDR3: TGTGCCAGCAGTTGGATAGGGACAGGGAATGGCGATGAGCAGTTCTTC. This rearrangement joins TRBV27 to TRBJ2-1; TRBD1 aligns across 9 bases. V shed 4 bases, J shed 8 bases, and the junction held 12 bases outside the gene matches. The CDR3 totals 16 residues. The germline V gene encodes CDR1 MNHEY and CDR2 SMNVEV (reference sequence).

DNA for the CDR3: TGTGCCAGCAGCTTAGACAACTACGAGCAGTACTTC. Its protein is CASSLDNYEQYF. The V and J genes are TRBV13 and TRBJ2-7; D gene uncertain. The ends were cut back, 1 base at V and 3 bases at J, with 4 bases in the middle. Germline values: CDR1 PRHDT, CDR2 FYEKMQ (reference sequence). This CDR3 contains 12 residues.

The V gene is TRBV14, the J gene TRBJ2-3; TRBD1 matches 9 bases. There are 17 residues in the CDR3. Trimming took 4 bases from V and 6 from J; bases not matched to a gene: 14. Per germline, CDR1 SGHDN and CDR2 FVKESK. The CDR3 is CASSLSRDRDWLDTQYF. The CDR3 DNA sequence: TGTGCCAGCAGCCTGTCCCGGGACAGGGATTGGCTTGATACGCAGTATTTT.

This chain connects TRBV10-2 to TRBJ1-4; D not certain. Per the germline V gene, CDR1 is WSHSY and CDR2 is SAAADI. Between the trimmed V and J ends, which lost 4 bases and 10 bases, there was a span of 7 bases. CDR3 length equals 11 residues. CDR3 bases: TGCGCCAGCAGTGGGAGCGGAAAACTGTTTTTT. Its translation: CASSGSGKLFF.

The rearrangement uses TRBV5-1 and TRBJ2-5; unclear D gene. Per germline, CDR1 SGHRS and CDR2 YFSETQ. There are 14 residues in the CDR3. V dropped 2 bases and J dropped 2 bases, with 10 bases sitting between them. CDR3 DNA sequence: TGCGCCAGCAGCTTCATTTCGGAGCAAGAGACCCAGTACTTC. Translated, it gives CASSFISEQETQYF.

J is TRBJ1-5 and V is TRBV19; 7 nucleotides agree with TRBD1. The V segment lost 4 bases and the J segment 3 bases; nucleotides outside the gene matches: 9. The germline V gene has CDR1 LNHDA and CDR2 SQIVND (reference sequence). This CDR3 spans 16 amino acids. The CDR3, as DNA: TGTGCCAGTAGTACTCTTCCGGGACAGATCAATCAGCCCCAGCATTTT. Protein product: CASSTLPGQINQPQHF.

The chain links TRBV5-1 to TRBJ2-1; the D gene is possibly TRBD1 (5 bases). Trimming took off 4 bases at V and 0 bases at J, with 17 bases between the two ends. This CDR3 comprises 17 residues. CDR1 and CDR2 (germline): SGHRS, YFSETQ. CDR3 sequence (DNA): TGCGCCAGCAGCCCCCGGGCAGGGCAGAGCTCCTACAATGAGCAGTTCTTC. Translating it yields CASSPRAGQSSYNEQFF.